Listed here is a single T cell receptor (beta chain). Its antigen is as yet unknown. The data were obtained in a study of cytomegalovirus exposure and HLA in healthy donors. Trimming removed 4 bases from V and 0 bases from J, with 10 bases in between. The CDR3 is 14 residues long. CDR1 and CDR2 from the germline V gene are SGDLS and YYNGEE. Study-level points and caveats: Among donors in an Asian-associated ancestry cluster, a later analysis reportedly found fewer N-insertions than the roughly 730-donor mean. The study listed under 200 cytomegalovirus-associated TCR beta chains. Immune exposure information comprised only CMV serostatus.

PCR involved 60 Vbeta and 13 Jbeta primers. Assay: immunoSEQ multiplex PCR; the TCRdb copy retains only in-frame clones and omits some. The sample contains roughly 69,000 clones, around 70% of which appear only once. Specimen: PBMCs. The chain uses TRBV9 and TRBJ1-1, with D maybe TRBD1 (5 bases). The TCR originated in a male donor in good health and CMV-seropositive. CDR3 in amino acids: CASSPRQLNTEAFF. The DNA for the CDR3 is TGTGCCAGCAGCCCCCGACAGCTGAACACTGAAGCTTTCTTT.